Here is one T cell receptor (beta chain) with its context. The antigen is not known. PCR involved 60 Vbeta and 13 Jbeta primers. Clones were sequenced by immunoSEQ multiplex PCR, and TCRdb holds only the in-frame ones, with some missing. The sample lists tens of thousands of clones, roughly 70% seen once, with 9.5% to 12% in the top ten. The sample belongs to a study of cytomegalovirus exposure and HLA in healthy donors. V was cut by 0 bases and J by 1 base, with 6 bases left in between. Germline V gene data show CDR1 as MGHDK and CDR2 as SYGVNS. The CDR3 extends over 14 amino acids. General observations from the study: In a later analysis, TCR beta V- and J-gene trimming showed a link to a missense DCLRE1C variant. Rare TCR sequences dominated, though some public TCRs recurred in many donors. Reports indicated that the classifier achieved high specificity and sensitivity in diagnosing cytomegalovirus status.

The receptor was isolated from a woman in her 30s in good health and CMV-seronegative. The rearrangement uses TRBV25-1 and TRBJ1-1, with D possibly matching TRBD1 (5 bases). Sequenced material: PBMCs. Written as DNA, the CDR3 is TGTGCCAGCAGTGAATATGGACAGAACACTGAAGCTTTCTTT. Residues: CASSEYGQNTEAFF.